The rows below give T cell receptor beta chains drawn from one sample of a study of T cells in Graves' hyperthyroidism and ophthalmopathy. MiXCR was run by TCRdb on the multiplex PCR reads, yielding one entry per CDR3 protein. The sample carries around 540,000 distinct CDR3 sequences, about 16% recorded once. The sequenced material came from blood. The receptors derive from a woman aged 25 to 45 with Graves' ophthalmopathy. The CDR3 runs from the conserved cysteine through the conserved F or W. D genes are given only for firm matches. The size field is filled for only some rows; it gives once, few, many or a size class.

d_call,j_call,v_call,clone_size,cdr3_aa,cdr3_nt
TRBD1,TRBJ1-4,TRBV4-3,.,CASSQQGALEKLFF,TGCGCCAGCAGCCAACAGGGGGCTTTAGAAAAACTGTTTTTT
TRBD1,TRBJ2-1,TRBV24-1,few,CATSAPMDRTNEQFF,TGTGCCACCAGTGCCCCGATGGACAGGACGAATGAGCAGTTCTTC
TRBD1,TRBJ2-5,TRBV6-4,.,CATHRGRGLETQYF,TGTGCCACCCACCGGGGCAGGGGGCTGGAGACCCAGTACTTC
.,TRBJ1-1,TRBV11-2,many,CASSLALGNTEAFF,TGTGCCAGCAGCTTGGCACTGGGGAACACTGAAGCTTTCTTT
TRBD1,TRBJ2-5,TRBV20-1,many,CSASEGARETQYF,TGCAGTGCTAGCGAGGGGGCGCGTGAGACCCAGTACTTC
.,TRBJ1-1,TRBV20-1,.,CGTDQAFF,TGCGGTACGGATCAAGCTTTCTTT
TRBD1,TRBJ2-1,TRBV7-2,.,CASSLGPGQGARNEQFF,TGTGCCAGCAGCTTAGGTCCGGGACAGGGGGCGAGGAATGAGCAGTTCTTC
TRBD2,TRBJ2-3,TRBV5-1,many,CASSSPREALTSTDTQYF,TGCGCCAGCAGCTCGCCGCGGGAGGCCCTGACTAGCACAGATACGCAGTATTTT
.,TRBJ2-1,TRBV4-2,.,CASSPNNINEQFF,TGTGCCAGCAGCCCAAACAATATCAATGAGCAGTTCTTC
.,TRBJ2-1,TRBV7-6,many,CASSLDATPRYNEQFF,TGTGCCAGCAGCTTAGACGCGACTCCTCGTTACAATGAGCAGTTCTTC
TRBD1,TRBJ1-2,TRBV6-1,many,CASGTGVGGYTF,TGTGCCAGCGGGACAGGGGTTGGCGGCTACACCTTC
.,TRBJ2-7,TRBV15,once,CATSSEGTPYEQYF,TGTGCCACCAGCAGCGAAGGGACCCCGTACGAGCAGTACTTC
TRBD1,TRBJ1-6,TRBV29-1,few,CSVRRDRGDSPLHF,TGCAGCGTGCGAAGGGACAGGGGAGACTCACCCCTCCACTTT
.,TRBJ1-5,TRBV20-1,.,CSAIKEAGGNQPRHF,TGCAGTGCCATAAAGGAGGCGGGGGGCAATCAGCCCCGGCATTTT
.,TRBJ1-5,TRBV13,few,CASSHGLGQPQHF,TGTGCCAGCAGCCACGGTCTGGGCCAGCCCCAGCATTTT
TRBD1,TRBJ2-1,TRBV28,many,CASSSRTYRGQGPGNEQFF,TGTGCCAGCAGTTCCCGAACGTACAGGGGGCAAGGGCCAGGAAATGAGCAGTTCTTC
.,TRBJ1-3,TRBV30,many,CAWSFQGGNTIYF,TGTGCCTGGAGCTTCCAGGGTGGAAACACCATATATTTT
.,TRBJ2-3,TRBV7-9,.,CASSTYPTDTQYF,TGTGCCAGCAGCACGTATCCCACAGATACGCAGTATTTT
TRBD2,TRBJ2-1,TRBV7-2,many,CASSLAASGYNEQFF,TGTGCCAGCAGCTTAGCGGCTAGCGGGTACAATGAGCAGTTCTTC
TRBD1,TRBJ2-3,TRBV7-2,many,CASSLGNRGLDTQYF,TGTGCCAGCAGCTTAGGAAACAGGGGGCTCGATACGCAGTATTTT
.,TRBJ2-7,TRBV10-3,many,CAIRGGLSYEQYF,TGTGCCATCAGGGGGGGGCTATCCTACGAGCAGTACTTC
.,TRBJ1-2,TRBV7-2,.,CASSLGFRGANYGYTF,TGTGCCAGCAGCTTAGGCTTCAGGGGAGCTAACTATGGCTACACCTTC
TRBD1,TRBJ1-2,TRBV13,few,CASTKSGGGNYGYTF,TGTGCCAGCACCAAATCGGGAGGGGGCAACTATGGCTACACCTTC
.,TRBJ2-5,TRBV14,few,CASSQDPGNQETQYF,TGTGCCAGCAGCCAAGATCCAGGGAACCAAGAGACCCAGTACTTC
TRBD1,TRBJ1-1,TRBV20-1,few,CSAPKPGQGDAFF,TGCAGTGCCCCAAAACCGGGACAGGGGGACGCTTTCTTT
.,TRBJ2-1,TRBV20-1,.,CSATTRGGVQFF,TGCAGTGCAACTACCAGGGGTGGGGTACAGTTCTTC
TRBD2,TRBJ2-2,TRBV29-1,few,CSARTSGMGELFF,TGCAGCGCCAGGACTAGCGGGATGGGGGAGCTGTTTTTT
.,TRBJ1-5,TRBV7-9,.,CASSHINQPQHF,TGTGCCAGCAGCCACATAAATCAGCCCCAGCATTTT
.,TRBJ1-5,TRBV6-1,many,CASSKQGADQPQHF,TGTGCCAGCAGTAAGCAGGGTGCCGATCAGCCCCAGCATTTT
TRBD1,TRBJ1-3,TRBV19,.,CASSYRRTGTISTGNTIYF,TGTGCCAGTAGTTACCGACGGACAGGGACAATTTCAACTGGAAACACCATATATTTT
.,TRBJ2-7,TRBV2,.,CASTLVGRGSYEQYF,TGTGCCAGCACCCTAGTAGGACGGGGTTCCTACGAGCAGTACTTC
TRBD1,TRBJ1-1,TRBV28,many,CASRDSFGQGNTEAFF,TGTGCCAGCCGAGACAGCTTTGGACAGGGAAACACTGAAGCTTTCTTT
.,TRBJ2-3,TRBV28,.,CASSSAGRLTDTQYF,TGTGCCAGCAGTTCCGCAGGAAGACTCACAGATACGCAGTATTTT
.,TRBJ2-2,TRBV11-1,.,CASSPLELFF,TGTGCCAGCAGCCCCCTGGAGCTGTTTTTT
.,TRBJ1-2,TRBV29-1,few,CSVRTATNYGYTF,TGCAGCGTCCGGACAGCCACTAACTATGGCTACACCTTC
TRBD2,TRBJ2-5,TRBV3-1,many,CASSQGTSGSLEETQYF,TGTGCCAGCAGCCAGGGGACTAGCGGGAGTTTGGAGGAGACCCAGTACTTC
TRBD1,TRBJ1-6,TRBV20-1,many,CSARDRPGTGNSPLHF,TGCAGTGCTAGAGACCGCCCCGGGACAGGGAATTCACCCCTCCACTTT
TRBD2,TRBJ2-1,TRBV27,.,CASSPRTSGRGPYNEQFF,TGTGCCAGCAGTCCCCGGACTAGCGGGAGAGGCCCCTACAATGAGCAGTTCTTC
.,TRBJ1-5,TRBV10-1,.,CASSSGQGRSSNQPQHF,TGCGCCAGCAGTTCCGGGCAGGGAAGGTCTAGCAATCAGCCCCAGCATTTT
.,TRBJ1-1,TRBV7-3,many,CASSPRGDSEAFF,TGTGCCAGCAGCCCGAGGGGGGATTCTGAAGCTTTCTTT
TRBD1,TRBJ2-5,TRBV6-2/TRBV6-3,few,CASSYFGTVRETQYF,TGTGCCAGCAGTTACTTCGGGACAGTCCGAGAGACCCAGTACTTC
.,TRBJ1-5,TRBV19,.,CASSKDNSNQPQHF,TGTGCCAGTAGTAAGGACAATAGCAATCAGCCCCAGCATTTT
.,TRBJ2-5,TRBV19,.,CASSTGVRETQYF,TGTGCCAGTAGTACCGGAGTACGGGAGACCCAGTACTTC
.,TRBJ2-7,TRBV24-1,once,CATSDGSGSYEQYF,TGTGCCACCAGTGACGGTTCCGGGAGCTACGAGCAGTACTTC
TRBD1,TRBJ2-7,TRBV7-9,.,CASSLALNSGTGFEQYF,TGTGCCAGCAGCTTAGCGCTCAATTCCGGGACAGGTTTTGAGCAGTACTTC
TRBD1,TRBJ1-1,TRBV6-6,few,CASSYSDGQGFGTEAFF,TGTGCCAGCAGTTACTCGGACGGACAGGGATTTGGGACTGAAGCTTTCTTT